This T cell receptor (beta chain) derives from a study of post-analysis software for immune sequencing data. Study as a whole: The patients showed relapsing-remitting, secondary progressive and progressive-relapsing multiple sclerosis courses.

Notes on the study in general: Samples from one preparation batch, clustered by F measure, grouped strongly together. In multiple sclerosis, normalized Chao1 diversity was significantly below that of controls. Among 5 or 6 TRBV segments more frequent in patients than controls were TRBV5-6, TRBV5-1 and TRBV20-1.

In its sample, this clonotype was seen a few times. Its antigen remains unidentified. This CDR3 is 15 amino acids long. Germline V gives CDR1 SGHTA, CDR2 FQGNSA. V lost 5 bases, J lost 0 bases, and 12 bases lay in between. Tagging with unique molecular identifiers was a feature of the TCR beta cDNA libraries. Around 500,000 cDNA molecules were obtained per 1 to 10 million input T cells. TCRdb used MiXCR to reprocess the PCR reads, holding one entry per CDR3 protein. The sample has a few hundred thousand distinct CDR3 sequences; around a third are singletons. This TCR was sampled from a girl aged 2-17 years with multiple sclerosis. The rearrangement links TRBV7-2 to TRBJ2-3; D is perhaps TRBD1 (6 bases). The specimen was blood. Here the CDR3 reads CASSRDTSSTDTQYF. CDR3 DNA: TGTGCCAGCAGCCGGGACACCTCTAGCACAGATACGCAGTATTTT.